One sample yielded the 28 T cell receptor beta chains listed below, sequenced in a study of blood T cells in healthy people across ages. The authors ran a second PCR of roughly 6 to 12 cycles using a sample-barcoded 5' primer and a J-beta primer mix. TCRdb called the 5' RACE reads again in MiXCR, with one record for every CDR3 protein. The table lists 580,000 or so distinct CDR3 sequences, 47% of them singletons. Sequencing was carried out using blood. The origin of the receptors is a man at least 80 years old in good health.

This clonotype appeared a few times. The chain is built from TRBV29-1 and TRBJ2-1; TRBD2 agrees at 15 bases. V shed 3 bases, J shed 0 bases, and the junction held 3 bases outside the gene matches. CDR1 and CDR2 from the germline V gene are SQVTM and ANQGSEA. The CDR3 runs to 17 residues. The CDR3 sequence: CSVEGTSGGSSYNEQFF. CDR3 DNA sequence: TGCAGCGTTGAGGGGACTAGCGGGGGGAGCTCCTACAATGAGCAGTTCTTC.

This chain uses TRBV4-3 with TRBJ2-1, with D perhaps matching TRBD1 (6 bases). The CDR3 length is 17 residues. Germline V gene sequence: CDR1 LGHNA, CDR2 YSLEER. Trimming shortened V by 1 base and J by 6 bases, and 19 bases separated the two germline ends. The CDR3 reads CASSQGGPVGVGNEQFF. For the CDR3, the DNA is TGCGCCAGCAGCCAAGGGGGGCCCGTGGGAGTAGGCAATGAGCAGTTCTTC.

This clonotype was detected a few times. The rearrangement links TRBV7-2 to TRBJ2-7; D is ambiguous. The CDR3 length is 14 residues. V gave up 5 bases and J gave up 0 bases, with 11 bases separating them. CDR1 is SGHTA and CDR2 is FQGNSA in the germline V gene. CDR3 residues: CASSPLASSYEQYF. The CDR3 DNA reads TGTGCCAGCAGCCCTCTCGCAAGCTCCTACGAGCAGTACTTC.

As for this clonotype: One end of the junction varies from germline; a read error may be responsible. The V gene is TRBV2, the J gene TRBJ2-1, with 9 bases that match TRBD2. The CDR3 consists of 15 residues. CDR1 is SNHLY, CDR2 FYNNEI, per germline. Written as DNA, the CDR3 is TGTGCCAGCAGAGAAGCGGGGGGACTCTACAATGAGCAGTTCTTC. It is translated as CASREAGGLYNEQFF.

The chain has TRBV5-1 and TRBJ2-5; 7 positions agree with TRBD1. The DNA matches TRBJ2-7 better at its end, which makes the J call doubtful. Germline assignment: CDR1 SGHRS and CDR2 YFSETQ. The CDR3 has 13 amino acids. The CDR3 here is CASARDSKYEQYF. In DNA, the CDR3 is TGCGCCAGCGCCCGGGACAGTAAATACGAGCAGTACTTC.

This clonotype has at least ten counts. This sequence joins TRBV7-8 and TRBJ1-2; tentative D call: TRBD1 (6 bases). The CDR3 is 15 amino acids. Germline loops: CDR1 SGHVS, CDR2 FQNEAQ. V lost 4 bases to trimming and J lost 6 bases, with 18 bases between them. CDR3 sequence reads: CASSSQLRQVDGYTF. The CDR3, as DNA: TGTGCCAGCAGCTCCCAGTTAAGACAGGTGGATGGCTACACCTTC. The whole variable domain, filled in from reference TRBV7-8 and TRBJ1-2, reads GAGVSQSPRYKVAKRGQDVALRCDPISGHVSLFWYQQALGQGPEFLTYFQNEAQLDKSGLPSDRFFAERPEGSVSTLKIQRTQQEDSAVYLCASSSQLRQVDGYTFGSGTRLTVV.

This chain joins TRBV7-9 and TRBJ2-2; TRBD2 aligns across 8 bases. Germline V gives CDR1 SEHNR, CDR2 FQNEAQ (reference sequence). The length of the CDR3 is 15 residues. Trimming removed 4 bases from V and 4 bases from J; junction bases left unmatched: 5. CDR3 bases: TGTGCCAGCAGCTCTCAACTAGCGGTCACCGGGGAGCTGTTTTTT. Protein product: CASSSQLAVTGELFF.

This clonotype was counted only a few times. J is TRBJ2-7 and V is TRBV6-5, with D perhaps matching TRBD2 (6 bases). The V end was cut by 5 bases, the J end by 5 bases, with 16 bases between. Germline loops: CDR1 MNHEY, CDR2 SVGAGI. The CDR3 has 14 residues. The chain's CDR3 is CASSESGGVHEQYF. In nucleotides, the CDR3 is TGTGCCAGCAGTGAGTCTGGCGGGGTCCACGAGCAGTACTTC.

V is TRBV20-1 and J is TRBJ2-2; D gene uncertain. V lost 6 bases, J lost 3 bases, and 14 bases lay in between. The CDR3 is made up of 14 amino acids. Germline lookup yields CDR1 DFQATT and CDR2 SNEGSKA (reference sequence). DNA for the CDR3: TGCAGTGCCCCAGAAGGGCTCGACACCGGGGAGCTGTTTTTT. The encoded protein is CSAPEGLDTGELFF.

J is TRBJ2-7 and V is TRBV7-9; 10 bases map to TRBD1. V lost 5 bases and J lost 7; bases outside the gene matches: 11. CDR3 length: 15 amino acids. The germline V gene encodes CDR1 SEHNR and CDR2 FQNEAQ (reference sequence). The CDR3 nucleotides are TGTGCCAGCAGCAAGACCGGGACAGGGGTAGATGAGCAGTACTTC. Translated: CASSKTGTGVDEQYF.

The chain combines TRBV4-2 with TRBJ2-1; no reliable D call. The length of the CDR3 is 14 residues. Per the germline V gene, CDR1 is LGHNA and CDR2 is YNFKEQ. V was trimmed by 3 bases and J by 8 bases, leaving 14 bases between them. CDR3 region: CASSHDSLGDEQFF. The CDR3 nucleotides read TGTGCCAGCAGCCACGACTCACTTGGGGATGAGCAGTTCTTC.

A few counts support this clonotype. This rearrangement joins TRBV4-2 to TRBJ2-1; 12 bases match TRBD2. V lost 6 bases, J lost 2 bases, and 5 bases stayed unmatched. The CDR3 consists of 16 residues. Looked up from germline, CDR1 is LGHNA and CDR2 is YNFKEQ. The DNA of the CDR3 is TGTGCCAGCAGGACGCGGACTAGCGGGACCTACAATGAGCAGTTCTTC. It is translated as CASRTRTSGTYNEQFF.

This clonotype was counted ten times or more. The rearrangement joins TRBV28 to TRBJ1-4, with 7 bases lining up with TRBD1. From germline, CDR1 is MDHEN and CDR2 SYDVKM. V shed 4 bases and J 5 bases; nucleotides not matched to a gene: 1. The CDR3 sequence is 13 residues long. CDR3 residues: CASSWDRNEKLFF. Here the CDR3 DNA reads TGTGCCAGCAGTTGGGACAGAAATGAAAAACTGTTTTTT. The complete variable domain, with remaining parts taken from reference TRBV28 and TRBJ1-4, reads DVKVTQSSRYLVKRTGEKVFLECVQDMDHENMFWYRQDPGLGLRLIYFSYDVKMKEKGDIPEGYSVSREKKERFSLILESASTNQTSMYLCASSWDRNEKLFFGSGTQLSVL.

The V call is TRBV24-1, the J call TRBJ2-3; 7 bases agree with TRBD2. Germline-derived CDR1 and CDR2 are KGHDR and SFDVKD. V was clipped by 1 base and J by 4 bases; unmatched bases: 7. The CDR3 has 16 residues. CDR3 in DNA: TGTGCCACCAGTGATTTTGAGGGAGGGGCCGCAGATACGCAGTATTTT. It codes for CATSDFEGGAADTQYF.

The CDR3 sequence: CASVAGGEDEKLFF. The CDR3 coding sequence is TGTGCCAGCGTGGCAGGGGGCGAAGATGAAAAACTGTTTTTT. V gene TRBV6-6 combines with J gene TRBJ1-4; TRBD1 agrees at 8 bases. Germline V gene sequence: CDR1 MNHNY, CDR2 SVGAGI (reference sequence). The CDR3 is 14 residues long. J was trimmed by 6 bases and V by 8 bases; bases with no gene match: 8.

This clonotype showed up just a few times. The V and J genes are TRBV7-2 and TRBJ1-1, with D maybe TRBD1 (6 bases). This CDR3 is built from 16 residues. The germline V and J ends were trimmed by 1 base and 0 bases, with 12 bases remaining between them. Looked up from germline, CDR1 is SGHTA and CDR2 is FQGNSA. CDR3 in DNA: TGTGCCAGCAGCTTAGACCAGGGGCGGTTGAACACTGAAGCTTTCTTT. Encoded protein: CASSLDQGRLNTEAFF.

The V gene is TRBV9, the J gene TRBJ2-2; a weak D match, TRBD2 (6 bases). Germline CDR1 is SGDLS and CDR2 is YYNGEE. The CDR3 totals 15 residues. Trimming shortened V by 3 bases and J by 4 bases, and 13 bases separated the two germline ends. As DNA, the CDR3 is TGTGCCAGCAGCGCGGAGGGCCGGGGCACCGGGGAGCTGTTTTTT. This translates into CASSAEGRGTGELFF.

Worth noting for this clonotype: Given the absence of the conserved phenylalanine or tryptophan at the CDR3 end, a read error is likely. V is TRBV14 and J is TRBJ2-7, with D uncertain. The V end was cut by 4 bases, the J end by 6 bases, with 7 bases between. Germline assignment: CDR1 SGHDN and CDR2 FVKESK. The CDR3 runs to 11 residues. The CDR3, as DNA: TGTGCCAGCAGCCGGTGGAGCGAGCAGTACCTC. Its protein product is CASSRWSEQYL.

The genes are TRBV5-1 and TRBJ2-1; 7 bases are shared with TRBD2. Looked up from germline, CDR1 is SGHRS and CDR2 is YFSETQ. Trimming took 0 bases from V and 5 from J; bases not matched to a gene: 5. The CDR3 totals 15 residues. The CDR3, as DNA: TGCGCCAGCAGCTTGGTTAGCGGGCTAAACAATGAGCAGTTCTTC. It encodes CASSLVSGLNNEQFF.

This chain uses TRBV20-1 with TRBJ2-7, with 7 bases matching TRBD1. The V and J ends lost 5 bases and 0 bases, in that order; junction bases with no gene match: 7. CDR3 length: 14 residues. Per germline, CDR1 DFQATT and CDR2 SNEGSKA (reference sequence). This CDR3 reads CSAPGTDYSYEQYF. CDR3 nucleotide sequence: TGCAGTGCTCCCGGGACAGACTACTCCTACGAGCAGTACTTC.

CDR3 sequence reads: CSAPLPDTQYF. The CDR3 DNA reads TGCAGTGCACCACTCCCAGATACGCAGTATTTT. The chain couples TRBV20-1 to TRBJ2-3; no reliable D call. The CDR3 is made up of 11 amino acids. Per the germline V gene, CDR1 is DFQATT and CDR2 is SNEGSKA (reference sequence). Trimming took 6 bases from V and 4 from J, leaving 8 bases between them.

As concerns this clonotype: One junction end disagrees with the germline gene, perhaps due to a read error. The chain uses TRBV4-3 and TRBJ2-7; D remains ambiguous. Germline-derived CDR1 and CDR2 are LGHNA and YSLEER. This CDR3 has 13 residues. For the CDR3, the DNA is TGCGCCAGCAGCCAAGGTTCCTCCTCCGAGCAGTACTTC. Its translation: CASSQGSSSEQYF.

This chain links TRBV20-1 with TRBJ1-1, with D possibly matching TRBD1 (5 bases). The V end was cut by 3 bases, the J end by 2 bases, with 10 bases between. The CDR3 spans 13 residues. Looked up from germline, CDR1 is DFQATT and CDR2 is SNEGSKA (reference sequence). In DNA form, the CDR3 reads TGCAGTGCTAGGAGGGACCCAAACACTGAAGCTTTCTTT. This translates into CSARRDPNTEAFF.

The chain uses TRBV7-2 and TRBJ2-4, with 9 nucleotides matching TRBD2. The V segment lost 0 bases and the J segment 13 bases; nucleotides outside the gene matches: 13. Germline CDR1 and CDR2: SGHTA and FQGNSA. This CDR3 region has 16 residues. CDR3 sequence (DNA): TGTGCCAGCAGCTTAGCTGGGGGACTAGCCGTCAATGAGCAGTACTTC. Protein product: CASSLAGGLAVNEQYF.

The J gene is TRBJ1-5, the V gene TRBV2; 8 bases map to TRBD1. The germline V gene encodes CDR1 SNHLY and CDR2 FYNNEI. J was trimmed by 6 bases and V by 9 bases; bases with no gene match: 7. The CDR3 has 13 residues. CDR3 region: CASRDTGGQPQHF. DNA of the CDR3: TGTGCCAGTAGGGATACAGGGGGTCAGCCCCAGCATTTT.

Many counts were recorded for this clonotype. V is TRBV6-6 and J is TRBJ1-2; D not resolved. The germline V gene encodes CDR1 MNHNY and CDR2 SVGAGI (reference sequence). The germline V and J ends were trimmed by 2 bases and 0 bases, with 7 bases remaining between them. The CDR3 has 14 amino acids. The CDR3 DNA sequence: TGTGCCAGCAGTTACGTTAGAGCTAACTATGGCTACACCTTC. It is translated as CASSYVRANYGYTF.

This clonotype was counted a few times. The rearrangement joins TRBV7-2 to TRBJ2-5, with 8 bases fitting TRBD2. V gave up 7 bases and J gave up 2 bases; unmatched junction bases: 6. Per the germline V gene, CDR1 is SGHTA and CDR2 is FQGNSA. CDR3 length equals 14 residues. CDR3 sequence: CASTPGGAQETQYF. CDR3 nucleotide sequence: TGTGCCAGCACCCCCGGGGGGGCACAAGAGACCCAGTACTTC.

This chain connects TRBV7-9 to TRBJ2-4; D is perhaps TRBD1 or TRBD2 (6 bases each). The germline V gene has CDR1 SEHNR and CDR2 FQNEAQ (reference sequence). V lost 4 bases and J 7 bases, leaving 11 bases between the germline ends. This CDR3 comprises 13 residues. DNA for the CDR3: TGTGCCAGCAGCTCCCCCGGGGGCAACATTCAGTACTTC. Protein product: CASSSPGGNIQYF.